This TCR beta chain was obtained from a study of shared clonotypes between healthy human individuals. About the research overall: Per donor, CD8 memory used one plate, CD8 naive used two, CD4 memory used three and CD4 naive used three.

Per sorted-subset replicate PCR, input was 150 to 250 ng DNA, representing around 28,000 T cell genomes. Sequenced by immunoSEQ multiplex PCR; TCRdb stores in-frame clones only, minus some. In the table there are millions of clones, approximately 95% of which are singletons. CDR3 length: 14 amino acids. Trimming at V came to 5 bases and at J to 3 bases, leaving 5 bases not matched to a gene. Germline CDR1 reads SGHRS; CDR2 reads YFSETQ. Study-wide results and limits: Only a few donors were included, so the genetic and exposure-history diversity represented was limited. Naive subsets tended to show greater estimated richness than memory subsets.

As regards this clone: Its target is unknown.

The sequence came from a man in his late teens or twenties in good health. Some clones in this sample may be carry-over from other donors' samples. The sequencing sample was made of naive CD4+ T cells from PBMCs. The subset here: CD45RA+ positively selected. This chain uses TRBV5-1 with TRBJ2-5; 9 bases are shared with TRBD2. The CDR3, as DNA: TGCGCCAGCAGTGCTAGCGGGATGGAAGAGACCCAGTACTTC. As protein: CASSASGMEETQYF.